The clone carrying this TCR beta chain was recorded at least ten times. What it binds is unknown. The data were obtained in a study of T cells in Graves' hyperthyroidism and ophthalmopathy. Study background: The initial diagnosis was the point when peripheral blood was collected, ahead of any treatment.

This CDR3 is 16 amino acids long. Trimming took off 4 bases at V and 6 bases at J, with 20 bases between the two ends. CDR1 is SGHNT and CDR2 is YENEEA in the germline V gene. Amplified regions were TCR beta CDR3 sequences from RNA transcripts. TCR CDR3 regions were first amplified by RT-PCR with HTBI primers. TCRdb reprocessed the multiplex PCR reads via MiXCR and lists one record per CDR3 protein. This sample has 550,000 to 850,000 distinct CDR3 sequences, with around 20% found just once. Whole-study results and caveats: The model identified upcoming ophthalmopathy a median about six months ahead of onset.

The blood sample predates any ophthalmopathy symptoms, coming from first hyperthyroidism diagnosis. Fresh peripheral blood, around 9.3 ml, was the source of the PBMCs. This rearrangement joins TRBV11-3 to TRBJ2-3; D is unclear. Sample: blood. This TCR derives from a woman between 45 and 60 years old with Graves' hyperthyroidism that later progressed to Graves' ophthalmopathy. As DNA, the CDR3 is TGTGCCAGCAGCTCACAAGACGACACGCCAAGCGATACGCAGTATTTT. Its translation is CASSSQDDTPSDTQYF. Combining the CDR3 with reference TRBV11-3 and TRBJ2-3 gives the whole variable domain EAGVVQSPRYKIIEKKQPVAFWCNPISGHNTLYWYLQNLGQGPELLIRYENEEAVDDSQLPKDRFSAERLKGVDSTLKIQPAELGDSAVYLCASSSQDDTPSDTQYFGPGTRLTVL.